The text below deals with one T cell receptor beta chain. The antigen is unknown. These data are taken from a study of radiation and T cells in renal cell carcinoma. Notes on the study in general: From baseline, blood top tumor clonotypes peaked at 2 weeks post-radiation. Dominant CDR3 motifs occupied more repertoire in irradiated than control tumors.

Stated treatment: 15 Gy SBRT to primary tumor, nephrectomy 4 weeks later. The data were produced by immunoSEQ multiplex PCR, yet TCRdb's version contains in-frame clones alone and is incomplete. The table shows about 19,000 clones, with roughly 62% occurring only once. This CDR3 comprises 14 residues. CDR1 is MRHNA, CDR2 SNTAGT, per germline. Trimming removed 2 bases from V and 4 bases from J; junction bases left unmatched: 3. This specimen consisted of tumor tissue, obtained from a patient whose treatment included radiotherapy and nephrectomy. This clonotype was obtained from a woman in her 70s with renal cell carcinoma. The gene calls are TRBV6-4 and TRBJ1-2; 8 nucleotides line up with TRBD1. CDR3 DNA sequence: TGTGCCAGCAGTGACGGACAGGGTGGCTATGGCTACACCTTC. The encoded protein is CASSDGQGGYGYTF.